These 10 T cell receptor beta chains came from one sample sequenced in a study of CD8+ T cells in alopecia areata. RNA was isolated and reverse transcribed to cDNA, the sequencing template. Here immunoSEQ multiplex PCR was the method, and the copy in TCRdb shows in-frame clones only, minus some. The sample contains more than 150,000 clones, 50% to 60% of which appear only once. This specimen was CD4+ T cells sorted from blood, taken at week 0. The receptors were gathered from a human donor with alopecia areata.

This clone turned up a few times. This chain links TRBV5-4 with TRBJ2-2; TRBD1 matches 9 bases. The CDR3 length is 16 residues. The germline gives CDR1 SGHNT, CDR2 YYREEE (reference sequence). The ends lost 8 bases at V and 6 bases at J; junction bases unmatched: 14. The CDR3 nucleotides are TGTGCCAGGCCCACCCGGGGACAGGGAGTCCCCGGGGAGCTGTTTTTT. Residues: CARPTRGQGVPGELFF.

The chain combines TRBV4-1 with TRBJ1-5; TRBD1 agrees at 9 bases. Germline CDR1 MGHRA, CDR2 YSYEKL. V lost 0 bases and J lost 6; bases outside the gene matches: 6. The CDR3 totals 16 residues. CDR3 nucleotide sequence: TGCGCCAGCAGCCAAGACGGGACAGGGAGGAGTCAGCCCCAGCATTTT. Amino acid sequence: CASSQDGTGRSQPQHF.

This clone was observed a few times. The same CDR3 is also encoded by other DNA sequences in this sample. The chain carries TRBV29-1 and TRBJ2-5, with D perhaps matching TRBD2 (6 bases). The CDR3 runs to 12 residues. The V end was cut by 2 bases, the J end by 4 bases, with 8 bases between. From germline, CDR1 is SQVTM and CDR2 ANQGSEA. The CDR3 spells CSVEQGGETQYF. DNA for the CDR3: TGCAGCGTTGAACAGGGAGGAGAGACCCAGTACTTC. The whole variable domain, filled in from reference TRBV29-1 and TRBJ2-5, reads SAVISQKPSRDICQRGTSLTIQCQVDSQVTMMFWYRQQPGQSLTLIATANQGSEATYESGFVIDKFPISRPNLTFSTLTVSNMSPEDSSIYLCSVEQGGETQYFGPGTRLLVL.

The V gene is TRBV2, the J gene TRBJ1-2, with TRBD1 identical over 12 bases. V was clipped by 8 bases and J by 7 bases; unmatched bases: 17. This CDR3 contains 17 residues. The germline V gene encodes CDR1 SNHLY and CDR2 FYNNEI. CDR3 in DNA: TGTGCCAGCCTTTTCGGGACAGGGGGCTTAGTAGGTTTTGGCTACACCTTC. Translation: CASLFGTGGLVGFGYTF. The variable domain in full, completed from reference TRBV2 and TRBJ1-2, reads EPEVTQTPSHQVTQMGQEVILRCVPISNHLYFYWYRQILGQKVEFLVSFYNNEISEKSEIFDDQFSVERPDGSNFTLKIRSTKLEDSAMYFCASLFGTGGLVGFGYTFGSGTRLTVV.

The rearrangement links TRBV6-1 to TRBJ2-5, with D perhaps matching TRBD2 (5 bases). Germline CDR1 reads MNHNS; CDR2 reads SASEGT. The CDR3 loop spans 12 amino acids. V was clipped by 11 bases and J by 0 bases, with 10 bases between them. CDR3 nucleotide sequence: TGTGCCCACGGGGTTTACCAAGAGACCCAGTACTTC. It codes for CAHGVYQETQYF.

The chain carries TRBV27 and TRBJ2-3; D unresolved. This CDR3 is 11 amino acids long. Trimming stripped 7 bases from V and 2 bases from J, with 4 bases between. Germline-derived CDR1 and CDR2 are MNHEY and SMNVEV (reference sequence). CDR3 nucleotide sequence: TGTGCCAGCACCGACACAGATACGCAGTATTTT. Translation: CASTDTDTQYF.

V and J are TRBV30 and TRBJ1-5; 9 bases map to TRBD1. The CDR3 totals 14 residues. The trim removed 4 bases at V and 6 bases at J, leaving 7 bases unmatched. Germline assignment: CDR1 GTSNPN and CDR2 SVGIG (reference sequence). The CDR3, as DNA: TGTGCCTGGACCACGGGACAGGGTGGTCAGCCCCAGCATTTT. Translation: CAWTTGQGGQPQHF.

The CDR3 sequence is CASSHGLNTEAFF. CDR3 DNA sequence: TGTGCCAGCAGCCACGGCCTGAACACTGAAGCTTTCTTT. The chain recombines TRBV7-8 with TRBJ1-1; the D is unclear. Looked up from germline, CDR1 is SGHVS and CDR2 is FQNEAQ. CDR3 length: 13 residues. Trimming stripped 5 bases from V and 0 bases from J, with 7 bases between.

This chain connects TRBV2 to TRBJ2-5; TRBD1 aligns across 9 bases. The CDR3 runs to 13 residues. Germline CDR1 and CDR2: SNHLY and FYNNEI. V lost 4 bases to trimming and J lost 4 bases; unmatched junction nucleotides: 1. The CDR3 spells CASSGGQGETQYF. For the CDR3, the DNA is TGTGCCAGCAGTGGGGGACAGGGAGAGACCCAGTACTTC.

This clone was seen a few times. This rearrangement joins TRBV18 to TRBJ2-7; D may match TRBD1 or TRBD2 (5 bases each). Germline CDR1 KGHSH, CDR2 LQKENI. The CDR3 extends over 16 amino acids. V gave up 3 bases and J gave up 1 base, with 16 bases separating them. The CDR3 loop is CASSPGSSGPSYEQYF. CDR3 in DNA: TGTGCCAGCTCACCTGGGTCTTCGGGGCCTTCCTACGAGCAGTACTTC.